A single TCR beta chain is shown here with its context. The antigen is unknown. The library protocol tagged individual cDNA molecules with unique molecular identifiers. TCRdb recomputed calls from the 5' RACE reads with MiXCR, one row per CDR3 protein. The sample holds around 50,000 distinct CDR3 sequences, around 6% seen once. Trimming shortened V by 6 bases and J by 3 bases, and 11 bases separated the two germline ends. CDR3 length equals 13 residues. This sample is part of a study of early T cells in non-severe SARS-CoV-2 infection. Study-wide background: The authors sequenced bulk RNA from unsorted whole blood, leaving chains unpaired. Study-level points and caveats: Matches to VDJdb favored anti-spike CD8 responses and missed private and CD4 specificities.

This sequence was found in an adult who was a healthcare worker with PCR-confirmed SARS-CoV-2 infection or an uninfected control (not recorded which). Sequenced sample: whole blood. J is TRBJ1-1 and V is TRBV12-3 or TRBV12-4; TRBD1 might be the D (5 bases). The CDR3 spells CASSRDLYTEAFF. In DNA form, the CDR3 reads TGTGCCAGCAGCAGGGACCTCTACACTGAAGCTTTCTTT.